These 22 T cell receptor beta chains were sequenced from one sample in a study of shared clonotypes between healthy human individuals. Only in-frame clones appear in the TCRdb table, and some are missing; sequencing was by immunoSEQ multiplex PCR. This table has over a million clones, approximately 68% appearing once. Sample: memory CD4+ T cells sorted from blood. Subset specified: CD45RA-negative fraction. The receptors come from a man between 18 and 35 years old in good health.

The rearrangement uses TRBV6-9 and TRBJ2-3; weak D call: TRBD2 (5 bases). This CDR3 spans 14 amino acids. Germline V gene sequence: CDR1 MNHGY, CDR2 SVAAGI. V lost 10 bases and J lost 7, with 21 bases in between. CDR3 in amino acids: CATGKAPTNHTQYF. CDR3 bases: TGTGCCACCGGGAAGGCTCCCACCAACCATACGCAGTATTTT.

The chain is built from TRBV5-6 and TRBJ2-5; 9 positions match TRBD2. The germline gives CDR1 SGHDT, CDR2 YYEEEE. This CDR3 has 15 amino acids. The V gene end was trimmed by 4 bases and the J gene end by 1 base; junction bases not matched to a gene: 5. The CDR3 sequence is CASSPLAGFQETQYF. The CDR3 bases are TGTGCCAGCAGCCCGCTAGCGGGGTTCCAAGAGACCCAGTACTTC.

The chain joins TRBV11-2 to TRBJ2-2; 9 nucleotides match TRBD2. Germline V gives CDR1 SGHAT, CDR2 FQNNGV. The CDR3 runs 17 residues. With 5 bases clipped from V and 3 bases from J, the junction kept 10 bases outside the gene matches. Here the CDR3 reads CASSPRGAGGHTGELFF. The CDR3 bases are TGTGCCAGCAGCCCCCGGGGAGCGGGGGGCCACACCGGGGAGCTGTTTTTT. The variable domain in full, with the rest retrieved from reference TRBV11-2 and TRBJ2-2, is EAGVAQSPRYKIIEKRQSVAFWCNPISGHATLYWYQQILGQGPKLLIQFQNNGVVDDSQLPKDRFSAERLKGVDSTLKIQPAKLEDSAVYLCASSPRGAGGHTGELFFGEGSRLTVL.

This clone was counted once. The rearrangement uses TRBV6-5 and TRBJ1-3, with D unclear. Germline CDR1 and CDR2: MNHEY and SVGAGI. The CDR3 length is 13 residues. Trimming cost V 7 bases and J 2 bases, with 9 bases left between them. DNA for the CDR3: TGTGCCAGCAAGCGGGAGGCTGGAAACACCATATATTTT. Amino acids: CASKREAGNTIYF.

The rearrangement joins TRBV28 to TRBJ2-2, with TRBD1 as a possible D gene (5 bases). The V end lost 6 bases, the J end lost 6 bases, and 14 bases lay between the germline ends. CDR3 length: 14 residues. Per germline, CDR1 MDHEN and CDR2 SYDVKM. CDR3: CASRGRVMAGELFF. The CDR3 nucleotides are TGTGCCAGCAGGGGCAGGGTAATGGCCGGGGAGCTGTTTTTT. The whole variable domain, filled in from reference TRBV28 and TRBJ2-2, reads DVKVTQSSRYLVKRTGEKVFLECVQDMDHENMFWYRQDPGLGLRLIYFSYDVKMKEKGDIPEGYSVSREKKERFSLILESASTNQTSMYLCASRGRVMAGELFFGEGSRLTVL.

This chain connects TRBV2 to TRBJ1-5; D ambiguous. This CDR3 is 14 amino acids long. Germline V gene data show CDR1 as SNHLY and CDR2 as FYNNEI. V shed 6 bases and J shed 0 bases, with 9 bases lying between them. The CDR3 is CASSSINSNQPQHF. The CDR3 DNA reads TGTGCCAGCAGCTCCATCAATAGCAATCAGCCCCAGCATTTT.

This chain links TRBV30 with TRBJ2-3; 11 nucleotides line up with TRBD2. J lost 2 bases, V lost 4 bases, and 5 bases had no gene match. This CDR3 has 15 amino acids. Germline assignment: CDR1 GTSNPN and CDR2 SVGIG (reference sequence). DNA for the CDR3: TGTGCCTGGAATAGACTAGCGGGGTCCACAGATACGCAGTATTTT. Translation: CAWNRLAGSTDTQYF. The whole variable domain, remainder taken from reference TRBV30 and TRBJ2-3, is SQTIHQWPATLVQPVGSPLSLECTVEGTSNPNLYWYRQAAGRGLQLLFYSVGIGQISSEVPQNLSASRPQDRQFILSSKKLLLSDSGFYLCAWNRLAGSTDTQYFGPGTRLTVL.

The chain recombines TRBV6-5 with TRBJ1-1; tentatively, D is TRBD1 (5 bases). The germline V and J ends were trimmed by 7 bases and 4 bases, with 7 bases remaining between them. Per the germline V gene, CDR1 is MNHEY and CDR2 is SVGAGI. CDR3 length: 11 residues. DNA for the CDR3: TGTGCCAGCATCGGGGCCACTGAAGCTTTCTTT. Protein sequence: CASIGATEAFF.

The chain has TRBV19 and TRBJ2-7; tentatively, D is TRBD2 (5 bases). Germline V gene sequence: CDR1 LNHDA, CDR2 SQIVND (reference sequence). CDR3 length: 13 residues. V was clipped by 3 bases and J by 3 bases, with 9 bases between them. CDR3 DNA sequence: TGTGCCAGTAGTATCGGACTGATCTACGAGCAGTACTTC. It encodes CASSIGLIYEQYF.

The genes are TRBV19 and TRBJ1-1; tentative D call: TRBD1 (5 bases). Per germline, CDR1 LNHDA and CDR2 SQIVND (reference sequence). V was clipped by 8 bases and J by 0 bases, with 13 bases between them. This CDR3 has 14 amino acids. CDR3 in amino acids: CASGHRGMNTEAFF. In DNA, the CDR3 is TGTGCCAGTGGGCATAGGGGAATGAACACTGAAGCTTTCTTT.

The table lists this clone with many counts. The chain has TRBV9 and TRBJ2-1, with D perhaps matching TRBD1 or TRBD2 (7 bases each). Germline V lookup: CDR1 SGDLS, CDR2 YYNGEE. V gave up 4 bases and J gave up 6 bases, with 20 bases separating them. The CDR3 consists of 16 residues. The CDR3 loop is CASSPTGRERGNEQFF. CDR3 DNA: TGTGCCAGCAGCCCGACAGGGCGGGAGCGGGGCAATGAGCAGTTCTTC.

The chain is built from TRBV6-5 and TRBJ2-3, with D hard to call. The CDR3 is 14 amino acids. Germline-derived CDR1 and CDR2 are MNHEY and SVGAGI. Trimming cost V 10 bases and J 2 bases, with 16 bases left between them. As DNA, the CDR3 is TGTGCCACCTCCCCATACTCGCACACAGATACGCAGTATTTT. Protein sequence: CATSPYSHTDTQYF.

This chain connects TRBV6-5 to TRBJ2-1, with TRBD2 matching 12 bases. Germline values: CDR1 MNHEY, CDR2 SVGAGI. This CDR3 comprises 15 residues. Trimming at V came to 5 bases and at J to 8 bases, leaving 7 bases not matched to a gene. CDR3 loop: CASSLTSGSSHEQFF. The CDR3 nucleotides are TGTGCCAGCAGTCTGACTAGCGGGAGCTCCCATGAGCAGTTCTTC.

The chain links TRBV25-1 to TRBJ1-1; a weak D match, TRBD1 (5 bases). CDR3 size: 12 residues. Germline-derived CDR1 and CDR2 are MGHDK and SYGVNS. Trimming removed 6 bases from V and 7 bases from J, with 12 bases in between. The CDR3 sequence is CASSQAGREAFF. For the CDR3, the DNA is TGTGCCAGCAGCCAAGCAGGGCGTGAAGCTTTCTTT.

As concerns this clone: Other DNA sequences in the sample encode the same CDR3. The chain has TRBV28 and TRBJ1-1; no reliable D call. The V and J ends lost 1 base and 8 bases respectively, with 8 bases between them. This CDR3 region has 12 residues. CDR1 is MDHEN and CDR2 is SYDVKM in the germline V gene. Here the CDR3 reads CASSLLSTEAFF. In DNA, the CDR3 is TGTGCCAGCAGTTTATTGTCAACGGAAGCTTTCTTT.

The chain recombines TRBV25-1 with TRBJ1-6; 8 bases agree with TRBD1. CDR3 length: 14 amino acids. Germline trimming cut 4 bases from V and 10 bases from J; bases unmatched to any gene: 6. In germline, CDR1 is MGHDK, CDR2 SYGVNS. CDR3 region: CASSGTGIDSPLHF. For the CDR3, the DNA is TGTGCCAGCAGTGGGACAGGGATCGACTCACCCCTCCACTTT.

The gene calls are TRBV11-2 and TRBJ1-5, with TRBD1 matching over 7 bases. Germline-derived CDR1 and CDR2 are SGHAT and FQNNGV. The CDR3 spans 15 residues. The V gene end was trimmed by 2 bases and the J gene end by 5 bases; junction bases not matched to a gene: 6. The CDR3 DNA reads as TGTGCCAGCAGCTTACAGGGGGGCCCCCATCAGCCCCAGCATTTT. Translation: CASSLQGGPHQPQHF.

This clone showed up just once. Other DNA sequences in the same sample also yield this CDR3. The genes are TRBV5-6 and TRBJ2-3, with TRBD1 matching over 7 bases. This CDR3 is 14 amino acids long. Trimming took 0 bases from V and 4 from J; bases not matched to a gene: 2. The germline gives CDR1 SGHDT, CDR2 YYEEEE. The CDR3 nucleotides are TGTGCCAGCAGCTTGGGCCAGGGGGCAGATACGCAGTATTTT. Its protein is CASSLGQGADTQYF. Complete variable domain (other parts from reference TRBV5-6 and TRBJ2-3): DAGVTQSPTHLIKTRGQQVTLRCSPKSGHDTVSWYQQALGQGPQFIFQYYEEEERQRGNFPDRFSGHQFPNYSSELNVNALLLGDSALYLCASSLGQGADTQYFGPGTRLTVL.

This clone has a single count. This chain connects TRBV7-2 to TRBJ2-5; 9 positions agree with TRBD1. This CDR3 is 15 amino acids long. CDR1 SGHTA and CDR2 FQGNSA come from the germline V gene. J was trimmed by 4 bases and V by 2 bases; bases with no gene match: 5. CDR3 residues: CASSLNRGPRETQYF. CDR3 coding DNA: TGTGCCAGCAGCTTAAACAGGGGGCCTAGAGAGACCCAGTACTTC.

CDR3 sequence (DNA): TGTGCCAGCAGTACAGGACAGAGGTATGGCTACACCTTC. This translates into CASSTGQRYGYTF. This chain connects TRBV28 to TRBJ1-2, with D possibly TRBD1 on 6 matching bases. The CDR3 sequence is 13 residues long. CDR1 and CDR2 (germline): MDHEN, SYDVKM. Between the trimmed V and J ends, which lost 5 bases and 5 bases, there was a span of 12 bases.

CDR3 protein: CSASTGYEQFF. In DNA, the CDR3 is TGCAGTGCCTCCACAGGTTATGAGCAGTTCTTC. The chain uses TRBV20-1 and TRBJ2-1; D is perhaps TRBD1 (5 bases). Trimming took 6 bases from V and 8 from J, leaving 11 bases between them. Germline assignment: CDR1 DFQATT and CDR2 SNEGSKA (reference sequence). The CDR3 loop spans 11 amino acids.

The chain carries TRBV30 and TRBJ1-1; D is possibly TRBD1 (5 bases). V lost 5 bases and J 4 bases, leaving 14 bases between the germline ends. There are 13 residues in the CDR3. Germline-derived CDR1 and CDR2 are GTSNPN and SVGIG (reference sequence). The CDR3 here is CAWGSGKGTEAFF. CDR3 in DNA: TGTGCCTGGGGCTCAGGGAAGGGCACTGAAGCTTTCTTT. The full variable domain, completed using reference TRBV30 and TRBJ1-1, is SQTIHQWPATLVQPVGSPLSLECTVEGTSNPNLYWYRQAAGRGLQLLFYSVGIGQISSEVPQNLSASRPQDRQFILSSKKLLLSDSGFYLCAWGSGKGTEAFFGQGTRLTVV.